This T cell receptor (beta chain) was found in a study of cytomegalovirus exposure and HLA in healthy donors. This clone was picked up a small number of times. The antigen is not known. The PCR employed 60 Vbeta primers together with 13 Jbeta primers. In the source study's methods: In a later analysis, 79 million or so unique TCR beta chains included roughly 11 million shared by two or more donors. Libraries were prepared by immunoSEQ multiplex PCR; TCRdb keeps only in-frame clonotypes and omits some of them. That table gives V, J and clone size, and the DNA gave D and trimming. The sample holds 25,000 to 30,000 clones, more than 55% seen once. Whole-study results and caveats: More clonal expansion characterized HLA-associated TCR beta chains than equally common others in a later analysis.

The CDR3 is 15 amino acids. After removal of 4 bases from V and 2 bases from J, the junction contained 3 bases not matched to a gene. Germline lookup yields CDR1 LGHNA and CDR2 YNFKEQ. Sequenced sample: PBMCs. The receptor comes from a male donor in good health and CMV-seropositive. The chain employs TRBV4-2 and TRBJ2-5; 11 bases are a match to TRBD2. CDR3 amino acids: CASSPGTSGQETQYF. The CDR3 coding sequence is TGTGCCAGCAGCCCCGGGACTAGCGGTCAAGAGACCCAGTACTTC.